This passage covers 30 T cell receptor beta chains from one sample sequenced in a study of OX40 agonist ivuxolimab in advanced cancers. The protocol was immunoSEQ multiplex PCR, while the TCRdb copy is restricted to in-frame clones and leaves out a portion. The sample yields some 64,000 clones, roughly 87% seen once. The material sequenced was CD4+ or CD8+ T cells sorted from blood, taken in a trial of the OX40 agonist ivuxolimab. These receptors were obtained from an adult with an advanced solid tumor such as melanoma, head and neck, liver or kidney cancer.

The chain has TRBV2 and TRBJ1-1, with TRBD1 identical over 7 bases. V shed 8 bases and J 4 bases; nucleotides not matched to a gene: 4. CDR3 size: 12 residues. Germline V CDR1 and CDR2: SNHLY, FYNNEI. The CDR3 coding sequence is TGTGCCAGCGACAGGGCCCTCACTGAAGCTTTCTTT. This sequence encodes CASDRALTEAFF.

The chain employs TRBV11-2 and TRBJ1-4; D gene uncertain. Trimming took off 2 bases at V and 2 bases at J, with 6 bases between the two ends. The CDR3 runs 14 residues. In germline, CDR1 is SGHAT, CDR2 FQNNGV. In DNA form, the CDR3 reads TGTGCCAGCAGCTTAACTCTGACTAATGAAAAACTGTTTTTT. It codes for CASSLTLTNEKLFF. The full variable domain, completed using reference TRBV11-2 and TRBJ1-4, is EAGVAQSPRYKIIEKRQSVAFWCNPISGHATLYWYQQILGQGPKLLIQFQNNGVVDDSQLPKDRFSAERLKGVDSTLKIQPAKLEDSAVYLCASSLTLTNEKLFFGSGTQLSVL.

CDR3 in amino acids: CASSFTGHLLGNTEAFF. CDR3 DNA: TGTGCCAGTAGTTTTACGGGACACCTATTAGGGAACACTGAAGCTTTCTTT. V and J are TRBV19 and TRBJ1-1; D possibly corresponds to TRBD1 (6 bases). The V end lost 5 bases, the J end lost 1 base, and 20 bases lay between the germline ends. Germline V gene data show CDR1 as LNHDA and CDR2 as SQIVND (reference sequence). The CDR3 runs 17 residues. The whole variable domain, remainder taken from reference TRBV19 and TRBJ1-1, is DGGITQSPKYLFRKEGQNVTLSCEQNLNHDAMYWYRQDPGQGLRLIYYSQIVNDFQKGDIAEGYSVSREKKESFPLTVTSAQKNPTAFYLCASSFTGHLLGNTEAFFGQGTRLTVV.

The chain couples TRBV5-8 to TRBJ2-7; TRBD1 might be the D (8 bases). Germline V gene lookup returns CDR1 SGHTS and CDR2 YDEGEE. The CDR3 consists of 16 residues. V dropped 2 bases and J dropped 2 bases, with 17 bases sitting between them. The CDR3 nucleotides read TGTGCCAGCAGCTTTCCCGACAGGGGAGGGCCCTACGAGCAGTACTTC. This sequence encodes CASSFPDRGGPYEQYF.

This clone was seen a handful of times. The chain links TRBV11-1 to TRBJ2-7; D uncertain. CDR3 size: 14 residues. Trimming pared 3 bases from V and 0 bases from J, leaving 9 bases between. The germline gives CDR1 SGHAT, CDR2 FQDESV (reference sequence). DNA of the CDR3: TGTGCCAGCAGCTTGAAGGTCCCCTCCTACGAGCAGTACTTC. Translation gives CASSLKVPSYEQYF.

The chain couples TRBV6-1 to TRBJ1-2, with D perhaps matching TRBD1 (6 bases). Germline values: CDR1 MNHNS, CDR2 SASEGT. V dropped 6 bases and J dropped 4 bases, with 18 bases sitting between them. This CDR3 comprises 15 residues. As DNA, the CDR3 is TGTGCCAGCAGCCGAGGCGGGGGGGCCGGCTATGGCTACACCTTC. Translation: CASSRGGGAGYGYTF.

The chain joins TRBV30 to TRBJ1-4, with a weak D call TRBD1 (5 bases). The CDR3 sequence is 14 residues long. Germline loops: CDR1 GTSNPN, CDR2 SVGIG (reference sequence). Trimming stripped 7 bases from V and 0 bases from J, with 12 bases between. Here the CDR3 reads CASGQPSTNEKLFF. In DNA form, the CDR3 reads TGTGCCTCGGGGCAGCCGTCAACTAATGAAAAACTGTTTTTT.

V usage is TRBV27 and J usage is TRBJ1-4; 9 bases map to TRBD1. V shed 5 bases and J 3 bases; nucleotides not matched to a gene: 10. Germline assignment: CDR1 MNHEY and CDR2 SMNVEV (reference sequence). The CDR3 has 17 residues. CDR3 in DNA: TGTGCCAGCAGTCCGCACGGACAGGGGACCGCTAATGAAAAACTGTTTTTT. This encodes CASSPHGQGTANEKLFF.

The genes are TRBV7-8 and TRBJ1-2; a weak D match, TRBD1 (5 bases). Germline CDR1 and CDR2: SGHVS and FQNEAQ. V gave up 5 bases and J gave up 4 bases, with 14 bases separating them. The CDR3 has 14 amino acids. The CDR3 reads CASSPAGGFYGYTF. CDR3 in DNA: TGTGCCAGCAGCCCGGCGGGGGGTTTCTATGGCTACACCTTC.

The J gene is TRBJ1-2, the V gene TRBV5-1; D perhaps matches TRBD1 (6 bases). CDR1 is SGHRS and CDR2 is YFSETQ in the germline V gene. This CDR3 is 13 amino acids long. The V and J ends lost 5 bases and 4 bases respectively, with 12 bases between them. This CDR3 is CASSRDNFYGYTF. CDR3 bases: TGCGCCAGCAGTCGGGACAACTTCTATGGCTACACCTTC.

Only one count was recorded for this clone. This chain uses TRBV27 with TRBJ2-7; 8 bases fit TRBD1. CDR1 is MNHEY, CDR2 SMNVEV, per germline (reference sequence). The CDR3 consists of 12 residues. V trimming: 8 bases; J trimming: 6 bases; junction bases outside the gene matches: 6. The CDR3 here is CASWTGRTEQYF. CDR3 bases: TGTGCCAGCTGGACAGGGAGGACCGAGCAGTACTTC.

The chain carries TRBV4-2 and TRBJ1-1; no clear D. V gave up 0 bases and J gave up 1 base, with 9 bases separating them. Germline CDR1 LGHNA, CDR2 YNFKEQ. This CDR3 has 15 amino acids. As DNA, the CDR3 is TGTGCCAGCAGCCAAGATGGCCAGCGGAACACTGAAGCTTTCTTT. It yields the protein CASSQDGQRNTEAFF.

This clone occurred once. The chain links TRBV21-1 to TRBJ2-1; no check of the table's D call, TRBD1, against the DNA was made. TRBV21-1 is a listed pseudogene. This CDR3 spans 15 amino acids. DNA for the CDR3: TGTGCCAGCAGCAAGTCCAGGGTTTCCGTAGATGAGCAGTTCTTC. The encoded protein is CASSKSRVSVDEQFF.

V gene TRBV4-2 combines with J gene TRBJ2-2; 8 bases are a match to TRBD2. V dropped 4 bases and J dropped 4; count of bases not matched to a gene: 8. The CDR3 loop spans 16 amino acids. Germline V gene data show CDR1 as LGHNA and CDR2 as YNFKEQ. For the CDR3, the DNA is TGTGCCAGCAGCCCAAGGAGCGGGGGAGGCACCGGGGAGCTGTTTTTT. This gives the protein CASSPRSGGGTGELFF.

The rearrangement uses TRBV10-3 and TRBJ2-3; possibly TRBD2 for D (6 bases). This CDR3 is 12 amino acids long. CDR1 is ENHRY, CDR2 SYGVKD, per germline. V was trimmed by 8 bases and J by 2 bases, leaving 8 bases between them. The CDR3 reads CAIRGNTDTQYF. The DNA for the CDR3 is TGTGCCATCCGGGGGAACACAGATACGCAGTATTTT.

The CDR3 loop reads CASSLGSGNTIYF. The CDR3 coding sequence is TGTGCCAGCAGTTTGGGCTCTGGAAACACCATATATTTT. The chain joins TRBV6-5 to TRBJ1-3; the D is unclear. This CDR3 is 13 amino acids long. V lost 4 bases, J lost 0 bases, and 4 bases lay in between. CDR1 is MNHEY, CDR2 SVGAGI, per germline.

V gene TRBV18 combines with J gene TRBJ2-4; tentative D call: TRBD1 (6 bases). Per germline, CDR1 KGHSH and CDR2 LQKENI. This CDR3 has 16 amino acids. Deletions cut 3 bases from V and 3 bases from J, with 15 bases between. In DNA, the CDR3 is TGTGCCAGCTCACCCCCCTCGGACAGCCTCAAAAACATTCAGTACTTC. Its translation: CASSPPSDSLKNIQYF.

The gene calls are TRBV5-1 and TRBJ2-1; the D is unclear. V was clipped by 3 bases and J by 7 bases, with 8 bases between them. Germline CDR1 is SGHRS and CDR2 is YFSETQ. The CDR3 has 12 amino acids. The CDR3 loop reads CASSSSLNEQFF. For the CDR3, the DNA is TGCGCCAGCAGCTCTTCTTTGAATGAGCAGTTCTTC.

This chain links TRBV4-1 with TRBJ1-4; D might be TRBD1 (6 bases). The CDR3 is made up of 15 amino acids. Germline CDR1 is MGHRA and CDR2 is YSYEKL. V lost 6 bases, J lost 8 bases, and 19 bases lay in between. The CDR3 loop is CASRGWGRGGEKLFF. The CDR3 DNA is TGCGCCAGCAGGGGGTGGGGCAGGGGAGGGGAAAAACTGTTTTTT.

The chain links TRBV28 to TRBJ2-4; 7 positions match TRBD2. The CDR3 spans 13 residues. CDR1 is MDHEN and CDR2 is SYDVKM in the germline V gene. V dropped 5 bases and J dropped 10; count of bases not matched to a gene: 8. The CDR3 DNA is TGTGCCAGCAGTCGAGGGGCGGGGGTTATTCAGTACTTC. Encoded protein: CASSRGAGVIQYF.

The rearrangement joins TRBV6-4 to TRBJ2-3; possible D gene TRBD2, 7 bases. Trimming stripped 0 bases from V and 6 bases from J, with 13 bases between. The CDR3 has 15 amino acids. CDR1 MRHNA and CDR2 SNTAGT come from the germline V gene. The CDR3 DNA reads TGTGCCAGCAGTGACTCTTGGGGGGGCCCGGATACGCAGTATTTT. Amino acids: CASSDSWGGPDTQYF.

This clone was observed a single time. The V and J genes are TRBV18 and TRBJ1-4, with D perhaps matching TRBD1 (6 bases). V was cut by 4 bases and J by 8 bases, with 14 bases left in between. This CDR3 contains 14 residues. Germline loops: CDR1 KGHSH, CDR2 LQKENI. In DNA form, the CDR3 reads TGTGCCAGCTCACTCAGTGGGGGCGAGGAAAAACTGTTTTTT. Translated, it gives CASSLSGGEEKLFF.

The chain has TRBV27 and TRBJ1-2; D uncertain. The germline V gene encodes CDR1 MNHEY and CDR2 SMNVEV (reference sequence). V was cut by 5 bases and J by 8 bases, with 21 bases left in between. This CDR3 is built from 15 residues. The CDR3 loop is CASSLQSTGIGGYTF. DNA of the CDR3: TGTGCCAGCAGTCTTCAGTCCACCGGGATCGGCGGCTACACCTTC.

The chain recombines TRBV10-3 with TRBJ2-3; the D is unclear. The CDR3 extends over 14 amino acids. The germline gives CDR1 ENHRY, CDR2 SYGVKD. V lost 3 bases and J lost 5, with 12 bases in between. CDR3 region: CAISDRAMGDTQYF. CDR3 coding DNA: TGTGCCATCAGTGATAGAGCCATGGGAGATACGCAGTATTTT.

The chain links TRBV11-2 to TRBJ1-1, with D maybe TRBD1 (5 bases). The CDR3 extends over 14 amino acids. The V gene lost 1 base and the J gene lost 1 base, with 7 bases spanning the gap. CDR1 is SGHAT, CDR2 FQNNGV, per germline. This CDR3 is CASSLGGGNTEAFF. The CDR3 nucleotides are TGTGCCAGCAGCTTAGGGGGGGGGAACACTGAAGCTTTCTTT.

The J gene is TRBJ2-7, the V gene TRBV19; 12 nucleotides align to TRBD1. Germline loops: CDR1 LNHDA, CDR2 SQIVND (reference sequence). The CDR3 runs to 15 residues. With 2 bases clipped from V and 7 bases from J, the junction kept 6 bases outside the gene matches. The CDR3 protein is CASSIRGQGAREQYF. The DNA of the CDR3 is TGTGCCAGTAGTATAAGGGGACAGGGGGCTCGGGAGCAGTACTTC.

The rearrangement joins TRBV5-1 to TRBJ2-7, with 12 positions matching TRBD2. Per germline, CDR1 SGHRS and CDR2 YFSETQ. V shed 4 bases and J 9 bases; nucleotides not matched to a gene: 11. This CDR3 comprises 15 residues. For the CDR3, the DNA is TGCGCCAGCAGCGTATCTAGCGGGGGGGCCTTATGGCAGTACTTC. It specifies CASSVSSGGALWQYF.

The chain is built from TRBV5-1 and TRBJ2-3; D gene uncertain. The CDR3 consists of 14 residues. CDR1 is SGHRS and CDR2 is YFSETQ in the germline V gene. V lost 5 bases and J lost 2, with 12 bases in between. CDR3 DNA: TGCGCCAGCAGATCCACCTCCTCCACAGATACGCAGTATTTT. This translates into CASRSTSSTDTQYF.

The V call is TRBV7-8, the J call TRBJ2-1; the D is unclear. Germline values: CDR1 SGHVS, CDR2 FQNEAQ. This CDR3 comprises 15 residues. V was clipped by 1 base and J by 6 bases, with 13 bases between them. The CDR3 is CASSLGPNWSNEQFF. Here the CDR3 DNA reads TGTGCCAGCAGCTTAGGGCCCAATTGGTCCAATGAGCAGTTCTTC.

The CDR3 DNA reads TGTGCCAGTAGTATCGTATACAGGGAAAGTGAAGCTTTCTTT. Its translation: CASSIVYRESEAFF. This sequence joins TRBV19 and TRBJ1-1; possible D gene TRBD1, 6 bases. The germline CDR1 and CDR2 sequences are LNHDA and SQIVND (reference sequence). This CDR3 spans 14 amino acids. Trimming removed 3 bases at V and 7 bases at J, with 15 bases between.